These 4 T cell receptor beta chains came from one sample sequenced in a study of T cell responses to AZD1222 COVID-19 vaccine. The assay was immunoSEQ multiplex PCR, and TCRdb's table has in-frame clones only and misses some. The table records 100,000 to 150,000 clones, over 75% of them present only once. Sequenced material: peripheral blood, taken on day 0 of AZD1222 vaccination. The origin of the receptors is an adult in good health.

Note on this clone: In the same sample, other DNA sequences code for this CDR3. The gene calls are TRBV5-1 and TRBJ1-1; no clear D. Germline-derived CDR1 and CDR2 are SGHRS and YFSETQ. There are 13 residues in the CDR3. Trimming cost V 0 bases and J 1 base, with 4 bases left between them. CDR3 nucleotides: TGCGCCAGCAGCTTGGGTGGGAACACTGAAGCTTTCTTT. Its translation: CASSLGGNTEAFF. The full variable domain, in which reference TRBV5-1 and TRBJ1-1 provide the parts outside the CDR3, is KAGVTQTPRYLIKTRGQQVTLSCSPISGHRSVSWYQQTPGQGLQFLFEYFSETQRNKGNFPGRFSGRQFSNSRSEMNVSTLELGDSALYLCASSLGGNTEAFFGQGTRLTVV.

The V gene is TRBV7-9, the J gene TRBJ1-1; D perhaps matches TRBD1 (5 bases). Germline values: CDR1 SEHNR, CDR2 FQNEAQ (reference sequence). The CDR3 totals 15 residues. V dropped 3 bases and J dropped 1 base, with 12 bases sitting between them. The CDR3: CASSFAGRPNTEAFF. In DNA form, the CDR3 reads TGTGCCAGCAGCTTTGCGGGGCGGCCGAACACTGAAGCTTTCTTT.

This clone was detected a few times. V is TRBV5-6 and J is TRBJ1-1, with D perhaps matching TRBD1 (6 bases). From germline, CDR1 is SGHDT and CDR2 YYEEEE. Trimming pared 4 bases from V and 6 bases from J, leaving 10 bases between. This CDR3 is built from 12 residues. The CDR3 reads CASSRGGAEAFF. The CDR3 DNA sequence: TGTGCCAGCAGCCGCGGGGGCGCTGAAGCTTTCTTT.

This sequence joins TRBV28 and TRBJ1-3; D unresolved. The CDR3 sequence is 16 residues long. Germline loops: CDR1 MDHEN, CDR2 SYDVKM. Trimming pared 3 bases from V and 0 bases from J, leaving 12 bases between. The CDR3 loop reads CASSFILRSSGNTIYF. In DNA, the CDR3 is TGTGCCAGCAGTTTTATCTTACGGTCCTCTGGAAACACCATATATTTT.